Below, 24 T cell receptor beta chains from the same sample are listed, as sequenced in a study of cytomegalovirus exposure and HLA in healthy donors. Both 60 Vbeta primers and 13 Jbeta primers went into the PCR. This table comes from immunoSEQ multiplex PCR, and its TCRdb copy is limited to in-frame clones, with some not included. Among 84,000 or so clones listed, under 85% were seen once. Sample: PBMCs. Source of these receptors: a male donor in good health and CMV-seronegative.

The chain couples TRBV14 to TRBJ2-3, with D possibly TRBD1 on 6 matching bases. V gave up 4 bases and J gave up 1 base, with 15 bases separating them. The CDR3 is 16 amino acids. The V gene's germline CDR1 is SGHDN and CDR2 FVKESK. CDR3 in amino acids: CASSPQGRLGTDTQYF. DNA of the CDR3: TGTGCCAGCAGCCCGCAGGGGCGGTTGGGCACAGATACGCAGTATTTT.

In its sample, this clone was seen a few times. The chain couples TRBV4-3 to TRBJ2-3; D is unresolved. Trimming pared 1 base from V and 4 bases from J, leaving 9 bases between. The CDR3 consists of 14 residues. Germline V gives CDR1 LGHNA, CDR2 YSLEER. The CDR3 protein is CASSQVGISDTQYF. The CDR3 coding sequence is TGCGCCAGCAGCCAAGTTGGCATCTCAGATACGCAGTATTTT.

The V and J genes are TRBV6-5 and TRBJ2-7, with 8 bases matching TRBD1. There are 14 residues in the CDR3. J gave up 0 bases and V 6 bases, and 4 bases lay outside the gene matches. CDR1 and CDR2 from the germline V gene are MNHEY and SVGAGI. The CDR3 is CASSLGQDSYEQYF. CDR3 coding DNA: TGTGCCAGCAGCCTGGGACAGGACTCCTACGAGCAGTACTTC.

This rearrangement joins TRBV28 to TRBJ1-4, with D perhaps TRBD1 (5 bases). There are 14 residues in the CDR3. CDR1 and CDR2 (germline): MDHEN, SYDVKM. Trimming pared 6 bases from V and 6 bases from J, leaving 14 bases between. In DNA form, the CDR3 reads TGTGCCAGCAGACCCCAGGGATTTGATGAAAAACTGTTTTTT. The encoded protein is CASRPQGFDEKLFF. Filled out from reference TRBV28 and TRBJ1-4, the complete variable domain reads DVKVTQSSRYLVKRTGEKVFLECVQDMDHENMFWYRQDPGLGLRLIYFSYDVKMKEKGDIPEGYSVSREKKERFSLILESASTNQTSMYLCASRPQGFDEKLFFGSGTQLSVL.

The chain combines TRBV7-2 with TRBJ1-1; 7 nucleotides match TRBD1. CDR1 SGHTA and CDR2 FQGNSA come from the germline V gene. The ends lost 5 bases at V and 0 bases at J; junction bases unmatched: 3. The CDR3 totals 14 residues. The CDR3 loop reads CASSKGAMNTEAFF. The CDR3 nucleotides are TGTGCCAGCAGCAAGGGGGCGATGAACACTGAAGCTTTCTTT.

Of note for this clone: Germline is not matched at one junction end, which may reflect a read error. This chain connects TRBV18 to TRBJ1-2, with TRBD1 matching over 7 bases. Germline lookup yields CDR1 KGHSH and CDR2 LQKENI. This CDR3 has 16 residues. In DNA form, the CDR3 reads TGTGCCAGCTCATCACCCTCCCAGGGGGCTAACTATGGCTACACCTTC. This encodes CASSSPSQGANYGYTF.

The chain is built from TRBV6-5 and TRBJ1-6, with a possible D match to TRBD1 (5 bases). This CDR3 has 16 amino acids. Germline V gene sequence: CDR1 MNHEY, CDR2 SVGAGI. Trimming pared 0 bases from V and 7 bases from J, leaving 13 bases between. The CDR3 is CASSYSLDRTNSPLHF. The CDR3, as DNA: TGTGCCAGCAGTTACTCCCTTGACAGAACAAATTCACCCCTCCACTTT.

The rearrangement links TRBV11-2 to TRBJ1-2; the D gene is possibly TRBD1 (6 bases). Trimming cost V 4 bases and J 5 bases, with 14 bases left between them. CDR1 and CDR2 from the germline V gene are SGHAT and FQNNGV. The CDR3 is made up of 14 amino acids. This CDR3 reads CASSSAQGQYGYTF. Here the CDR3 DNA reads TGTGCCAGCAGCTCAGCTCAGGGGCAATATGGCTACACCTTC.

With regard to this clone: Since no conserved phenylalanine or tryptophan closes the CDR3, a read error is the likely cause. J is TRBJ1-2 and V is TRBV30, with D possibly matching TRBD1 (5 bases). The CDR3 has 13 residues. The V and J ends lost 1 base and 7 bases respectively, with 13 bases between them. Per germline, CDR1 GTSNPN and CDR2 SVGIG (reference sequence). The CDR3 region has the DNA TGTGCCTGGAGTGCTTCAAAAAGGGGTGGCTACACCCTC. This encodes CAWSASKRGGYTL.

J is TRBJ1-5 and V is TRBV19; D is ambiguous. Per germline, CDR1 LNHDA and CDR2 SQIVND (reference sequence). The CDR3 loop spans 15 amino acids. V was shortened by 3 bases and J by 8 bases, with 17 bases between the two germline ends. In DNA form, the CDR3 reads TGTGCCAGTAGTATCGTCGGGGATACATCAGAGCCCCAGCATTTT. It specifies CASSIVGDTSEPQHF.

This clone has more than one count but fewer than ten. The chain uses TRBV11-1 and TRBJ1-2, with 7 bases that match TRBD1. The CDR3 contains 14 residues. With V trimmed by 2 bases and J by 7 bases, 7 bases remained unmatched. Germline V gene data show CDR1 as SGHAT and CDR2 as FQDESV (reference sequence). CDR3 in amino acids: CASSLTRDRGGYTF. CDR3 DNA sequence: TGTGCCAGCAGCTTAACCCGGGACAGAGGTGGCTACACCTTC.

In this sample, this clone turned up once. The CDR3 sequence is CASSLQYRVALLMSAFF. The CDR3 DNA follows: TGTGCCAGCAGCTTGCAATACAGGGTGGCCCTACTGATGAGCGCTTTCTTT. V is TRBV5-6 and J is TRBJ1-1, with D perhaps matching TRBD1 (6 bases). The CDR3 is 17 residues long. Looked up from germline, CDR1 is SGHDT and CDR2 is YYEEEE. V lost 1 base to trimming and J lost 11 bases, with 27 bases between them.

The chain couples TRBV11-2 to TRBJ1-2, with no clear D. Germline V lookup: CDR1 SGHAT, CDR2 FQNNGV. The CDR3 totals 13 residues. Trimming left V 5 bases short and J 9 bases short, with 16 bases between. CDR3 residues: CASSPWTRVSYTF. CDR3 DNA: TGTGCCAGCAGCCCATGGACGAGGGTTAGCTACACCTTC.

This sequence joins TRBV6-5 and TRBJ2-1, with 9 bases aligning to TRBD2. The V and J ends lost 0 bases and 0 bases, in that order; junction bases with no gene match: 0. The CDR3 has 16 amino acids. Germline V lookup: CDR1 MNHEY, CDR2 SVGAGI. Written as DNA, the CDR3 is TGTGCCAGCAGTTACTCTAGCGGGAGCTCCTACAATGAGCAGTTCTTC. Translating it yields CASSYSSGSSYNEQFF.

CDR3 in DNA: TGTGCCAGCTCATCTAGGGGGCATGGAGACGCTGAAGCTTTCTTT. This encodes CASSSRGHGDAEAFF. The genes are TRBV18 and TRBJ1-1; TRBD1 matches 7 bases. This CDR3 has 15 amino acids. Germline V CDR1 and CDR2: KGHSH, LQKENI. Germline trimming cut 5 bases from V and 6 bases from J; bases unmatched to any gene: 12.

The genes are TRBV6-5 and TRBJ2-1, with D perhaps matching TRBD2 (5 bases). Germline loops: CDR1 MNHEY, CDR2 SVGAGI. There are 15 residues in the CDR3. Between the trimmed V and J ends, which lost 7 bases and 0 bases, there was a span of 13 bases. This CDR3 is CASKRVGSSYNEQFF. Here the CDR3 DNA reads TGTGCCAGCAAAAGAGTGGGGAGCTCCTACAATGAGCAGTTCTTC.

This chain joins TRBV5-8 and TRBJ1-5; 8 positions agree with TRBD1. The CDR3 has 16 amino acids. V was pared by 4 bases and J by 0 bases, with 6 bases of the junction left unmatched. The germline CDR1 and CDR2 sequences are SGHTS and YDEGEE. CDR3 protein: CASSVGQAYSNQPQHF. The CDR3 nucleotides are TGTGCCAGCAGCGTGGGACAGGCTTATAGCAATCAGCCCCAGCATTTT. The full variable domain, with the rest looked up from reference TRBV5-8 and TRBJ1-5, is EAGVTQSPTHLIKTRGQQATLRCSPISGHTSVYWYQQALGLGLQFLLWYDEGEERNRGNFPPRFSGRQFPNYSSELNVNALELEDSALYLCASSVGQAYSNQPQHFGDGTRLSIL.

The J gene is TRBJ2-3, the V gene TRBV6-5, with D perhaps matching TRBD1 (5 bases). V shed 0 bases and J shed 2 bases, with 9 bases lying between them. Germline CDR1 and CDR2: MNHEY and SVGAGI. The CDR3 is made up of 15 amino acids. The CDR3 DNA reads TGTGCCAGCAGTTACTCGGACACTTCCACAGATACGCAGTATTTT. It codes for CASSYSDTSTDTQYF.

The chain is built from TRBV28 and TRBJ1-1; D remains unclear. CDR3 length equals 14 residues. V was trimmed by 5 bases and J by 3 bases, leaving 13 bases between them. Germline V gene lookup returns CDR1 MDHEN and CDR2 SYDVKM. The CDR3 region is CASSIILGDTEAFF. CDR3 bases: TGTGCCAGCAGTATCATCTTGGGAGACACTGAAGCTTTCTTT.

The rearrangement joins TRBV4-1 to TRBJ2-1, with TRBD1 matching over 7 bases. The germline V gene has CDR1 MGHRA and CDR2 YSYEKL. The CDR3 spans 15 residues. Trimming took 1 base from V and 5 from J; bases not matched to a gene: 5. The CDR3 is CASSQADRRDNEQFF. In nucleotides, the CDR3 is TGCGCCAGCAGCCAAGCGGACAGGCGTGACAATGAGCAGTTCTTC.

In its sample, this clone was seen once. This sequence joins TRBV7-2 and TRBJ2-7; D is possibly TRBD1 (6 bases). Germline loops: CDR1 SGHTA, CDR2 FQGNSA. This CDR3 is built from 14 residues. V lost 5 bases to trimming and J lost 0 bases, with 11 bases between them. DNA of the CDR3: TGTGCCAGCAGCCGGACAGACATCTCCTACGAGCAGTACTTC. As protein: CASSRTDISYEQYF.

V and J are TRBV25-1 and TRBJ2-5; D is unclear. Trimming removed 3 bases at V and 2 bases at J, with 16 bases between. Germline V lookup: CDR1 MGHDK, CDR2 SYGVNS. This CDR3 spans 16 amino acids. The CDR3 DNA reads TGTGCCAGCAGTGATCCCCGCCGGTCAGGACAAGAGACCCAGTACTTC. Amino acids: CASSDPRRSGQETQYF.

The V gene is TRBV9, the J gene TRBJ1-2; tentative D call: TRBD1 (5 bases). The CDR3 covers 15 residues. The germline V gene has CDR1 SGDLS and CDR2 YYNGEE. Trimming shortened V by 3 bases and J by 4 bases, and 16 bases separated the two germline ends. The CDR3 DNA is TGTGCCAGCAGCGCCGAAGGGGCTACCCTCTATGGCTACACCTTC. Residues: CASSAEGATLYGYTF.

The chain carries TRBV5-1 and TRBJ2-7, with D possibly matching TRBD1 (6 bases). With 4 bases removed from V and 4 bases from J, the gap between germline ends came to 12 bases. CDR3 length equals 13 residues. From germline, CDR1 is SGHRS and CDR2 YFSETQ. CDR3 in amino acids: CASSKGQPYEQYF. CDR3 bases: TGCGCCAGCAGCAAAGGACAGCCTTACGAGCAGTACTTC.